This is a list of T cell receptor beta chains from one sample in a study of monozygotic twins with cystic fibrosis. Libraries were prepared by immunoSEQ multiplex PCR; TCRdb keeps only in-frame clonotypes and omits some of them. Of a few thousand clones detected, around 96% appear once; the ten largest clones hold roughly 3%. The source material was blood. Source of these receptors: a boy aged 2 to 9 with cystic fibrosis. CDR3s include the opening cysteine and the closing phenylalanine or tryptophan. The order of the fields is D gene, clone size, V gene, J gene, CDR3 DNA, CDR3 protein. D genes are given only for firm matches. Expanded clones are given a class, and other clones once, few, many or no size at all.

d_call: NA
clone_size: NA
v_call: TRBV6-1
j_call: TRBJ2-3
cdr3_nt: TGTGCCAGCAGTGAAATGTCAGCCCTCACAGATACGCAGTATTTT
cdr3_aa: CASSEMSALTDTQYF

d_call: NA
clone_size: NA
v_call: TRBV30
j_call: TRBJ2-3
cdr3_nt: TGTGCCTGGAGTGTGGGTCAGACTTTTAGCACAGATACGCAGTATTTT
cdr3_aa: CAWSVGQTFSTDTQYF

d_call: NA
clone_size: NA
v_call: TRBV7-8
j_call: TRBJ1-2
cdr3_nt: TGTGCCAGCAGCTTAGTAATTCGGACCTCACCCAACTATGGCTACACCTTC
cdr3_aa: CASSLVIRTSPNYGYTF

d_call: TRBD1
clone_size: NA
v_call: TRBV7-2
j_call: TRBJ1-6
cdr3_nt: TGTGCCAGCAGCTTTAACAGGGGGAATTCACCCCTCCACTTT
cdr3_aa: CASSFNRGNSPLHF

d_call: NA
clone_size: NA
v_call: TRBV30
j_call: TRBJ1-1
cdr3_nt: TGTGCCTGGAGTGTACTATCTGAAGCTTTCTTT
cdr3_aa: CAWSVLSEAFF

d_call: NA
clone_size: NA
v_call: TRBV2
j_call: TRBJ1-1
cdr3_nt: TGTGCCAGTCTCGACGACCTCGGCGGAGGCACTGAAGCTTTCTTT
cdr3_aa: CASLDDLGGGTEAFF

d_call: NA
clone_size: NA
v_call: TRBV6-6
j_call: TRBJ1-3
cdr3_nt: TGTGCCAGCAGTCGTGGGGACGAGAACACCATATATTTT
cdr3_aa: CASSRGDENTIYF

d_call: TRBD2
clone_size: NA
v_call: TRBV7-6
j_call: TRBJ2-5
cdr3_nt: TGTGCCAGCAGCTTGCTGACTAGCGGGGGCCATGAGACCCAGTACTTC
cdr3_aa: CASSLLTSGGHETQYF

d_call: TRBD2
clone_size: NA
v_call: TRBV19
j_call: TRBJ2-1
cdr3_nt: TGTGCCAGCGCAGCGGGGGGGTATAATGAGCAGTTCTTC
cdr3_aa: CASAAGGYNEQFF

d_call: NA
clone_size: once
v_call: TRBV4-1
j_call: TRBJ2-2
cdr3_nt: TGCGCCAGCAGTGTAGCTTTCGACACCGGGGAGCTGTTTTTT
cdr3_aa: CASSVAFDTGELFF

d_call: NA
clone_size: NA
v_call: TRBV6-1
j_call: TRBJ1-2
cdr3_nt: TGTGCCAGCAGCCGAACGGGAGGGGACTATGGCTACACCTTC
cdr3_aa: CASSRTGGDYGYTF

d_call: TRBD2
clone_size: NA
v_call: TRBV28
j_call: TRBJ2-1
cdr3_nt: TGTGCCAGTAGCGGGGGACTATACAATGAGCAGTTCTTC
cdr3_aa: CASSGGLYNEQFF

d_call: TRBD1
clone_size: NA
v_call: TRBV2
j_call: TRBJ2-7
cdr3_nt: TGTGCCAGCACCGTAGGACAGGGGGGGTCCTACGAGCAGTACTTC
cdr3_aa: CASTVGQGGSYEQYF

d_call: NA
clone_size: NA
v_call: TRBV5-4
j_call: TRBJ2-5
cdr3_nt: TGTGCCAGCAGCTTGTCACGGGGGCAAGAGACCCAGTACTTC
cdr3_aa: CASSLSRGQETQYF

d_call: NA
clone_size: NA
v_call: TRBV5-1
j_call: TRBJ1-6
cdr3_nt: TGCGCCAGCAGCTTGGACCCGGCCCGTAATTCACCCCTCCACTTT
cdr3_aa: CASSLDPARNSPLHF

d_call: NA
clone_size: once
v_call: TRBV28
j_call: TRBJ2-5
cdr3_nt: TGTGCCAGCAGACCTATAGCGGCAGAGGAGACCCAGTACTTC
cdr3_aa: CASRPIAAEETQYF

d_call: NA
clone_size: NA
v_call: TRBV5-4
j_call: TRBJ2-3
cdr3_nt: TGTGCCAGCAGCTTGACTCGAAGCACAGATACGCAGTATTTT
cdr3_aa: CASSLTRSTDTQYF

d_call: TRBD1
clone_size: NA
v_call: TRBV5-1
j_call: TRBJ2-1
cdr3_nt: TGCGCCAGCAGCTCAGGGGGCCTAGACGTGAATGAGCAGTTCTTC
cdr3_aa: CASSSGGLDVNEQFF

d_call: TRBD1
clone_size: NA
v_call: TRBV10-1
j_call: TRBJ2-7
cdr3_nt: TGCGCCCCCGGGACAGACCTCTACGAGCAGTACTTC
cdr3_aa: CAPGTDLYEQYF

d_call: TRBD1
clone_size: NA
v_call: TRBV5-1
j_call: TRBJ1-3
cdr3_nt: TGCGCCAGCAGCCTACAGGGGAGCGGAAACACCATATATTTT
cdr3_aa: CASSLQGSGNTIYF

d_call: NA
clone_size: NA
v_call: TRBV5-6
j_call: TRBJ1-1
cdr3_nt: TGTGCCAGCGAACAGGGCTGGAACACTGAAGCTTTCTTT
cdr3_aa: CASEQGWNTEAFF

d_call: NA
clone_size: NA
v_call: TRBV5-1
j_call: TRBJ2-3
cdr3_nt: TGCGCCAGCAGCCCGGAGGGACACCTCACAGATACGCAGTATTTT
cdr3_aa: CASSPEGHLTDTQYF

d_call: TRBD2
clone_size: NA
v_call: TRBV4-1
j_call: TRBJ2-3
cdr3_nt: TGCGCCAGCAGCCCCCTCGGTGCGGGGGGTAGGACAGATACGCAGTATTTT
cdr3_aa: CASSPLGAGGRTDTQYF

d_call: NA
clone_size: NA
v_call: TRBV7-2
j_call: TRBJ2-4
cdr3_nt: TGTGCCAGCAGCCCCCAACAGGATCCCACCAAAAACATTCAGTACTTC
cdr3_aa: CASSPQQDPTKNIQYF

d_call: NA
clone_size: NA
v_call: TRBV27
j_call: TRBJ2-5
cdr3_nt: TGTGCCAGCAGCCTCGGGGAGACCCAGTACTTC
cdr3_aa: CASSLGETQYF

d_call: TRBD2
clone_size: NA
v_call: TRBV11-3
j_call: TRBJ2-5
cdr3_nt: TGTGCCAGCAGCTTAGGGCTAGCGGAGCTTCAAGAGACCCAGTACTTC
cdr3_aa: CASSLGLAELQETQYF

d_call: NA
clone_size: NA
v_call: TRBV7-2
j_call: TRBJ2-5
cdr3_nt: TGTGCCAGCAGCTTATCGGGGGGCCGGTACCAAGAGACCCAGTACTTC
cdr3_aa: CASSLSGGRYQETQYF

d_call: NA
clone_size: NA
v_call: TRBV5-5
j_call: TRBJ1-3
cdr3_nt: TGTGCCAGCAGCTCAGCTTCTAACTCTGGAAACACCATATATTTT
cdr3_aa: CASSSASNSGNTIYF

d_call: TRBD1
clone_size: few
v_call: TRBV4-1
j_call: TRBJ1-1
cdr3_nt: TGCGCCAGCAGCCAAGATGTGGGGGACAGACCGAACACTGAAGCTTTCTTT
cdr3_aa: CASSQDVGDRPNTEAFF